The clone carrying this T cell receptor (beta chain) was observed many times. TCRdb processed the 5' RACE reads anew with MiXCR; each CDR3 protein has one entry. The sample holds almost 75,000 distinct CDR3 sequences, 13% seen once. Time point described: sample taken at primary tumor resection. The authors sequenced whole RNA from tumor, nontumor lung or frozen PBMC without sorting. Untreated early-stage non-small cell lung cancer patients, 72 in total, were the donors. This sample is part of a study of spatial heterogeneity in lung cancer. V was cut by 6 bases and J by 3 bases, with 16 bases left in between. The CDR3 runs to 15 residues.

The sequences come from PBMCs, collected at surgery. The V and J genes are TRBV12-3 or TRBV12-4 and TRBJ2-3; D is undetermined. The TCR originated in a male donor with early-stage non-small cell lung cancer. CDR3 in amino acids: CASSPWRLGTDTQYF. CDR3 in DNA: TGTGCCAGCAGCCCCTGGCGTTTAGGGACAGATACGCAGTATTTT.